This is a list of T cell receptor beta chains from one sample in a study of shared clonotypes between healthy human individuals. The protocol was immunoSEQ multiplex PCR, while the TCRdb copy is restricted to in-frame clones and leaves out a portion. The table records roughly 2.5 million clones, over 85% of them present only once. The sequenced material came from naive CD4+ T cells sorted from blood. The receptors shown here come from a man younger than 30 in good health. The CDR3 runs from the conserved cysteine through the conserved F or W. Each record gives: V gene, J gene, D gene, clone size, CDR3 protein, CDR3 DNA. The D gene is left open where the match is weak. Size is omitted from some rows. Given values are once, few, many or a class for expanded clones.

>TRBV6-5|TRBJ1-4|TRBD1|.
CASSTGGLGEKLFF
TGTGCCAGCAGCACAGGGGGACTTGGTGAAAAACTGTTTTTT
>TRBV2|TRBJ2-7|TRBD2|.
CASNEAGTYEQYF
TGTGCCAGCAATGAAGCGGGGACCTACGAGCAGTACTTC
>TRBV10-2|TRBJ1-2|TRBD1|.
CASSYSPGQGGYGYTF
TGCGCCAGCAGTTATAGTCCGGGACAGGGGGGCTATGGCTACACCTTC
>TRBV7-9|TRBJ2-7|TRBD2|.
CASSPGLAGITYEQYF
TGTGCCAGCAGCCCTGGACTAGCGGGGATTACCTACGAGCAGTACTTC
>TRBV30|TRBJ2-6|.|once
CAWEGGPSNSGANVLTF
TGTGCCTGGGAGGGGGGGCCCTCGAACTCTGGGGCCAACGTCCTGACTTTC
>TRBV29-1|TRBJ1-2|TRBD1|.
CSVRTGTGGYTF
TGCAGCGTGAGGACAGGGACGGGCGGCTACACCTTC
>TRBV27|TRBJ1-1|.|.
CASRPSRTPNTEAFF
TGTGCCAGCAGGCCTAGCAGGACTCCGAACACTGAAGCTTTCTTT
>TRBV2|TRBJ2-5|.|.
CASKRGTQETQYF
TGTGCCAGCAAACGGGGTACACAAGAGACCCAGTACTTC
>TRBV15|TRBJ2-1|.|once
CATSLNEGQGTRGEQFF
TGTGCCACCAGCCTCAACGAAGGACAAGGAACCCGGGGCGAGCAGTTCTTC
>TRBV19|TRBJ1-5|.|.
CASSMGRGDQPQHF
TGTGCCAGTAGTATGGGGAGGGGGGATCAGCCCCAGCATTTT
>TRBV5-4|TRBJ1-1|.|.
CASSLGQGLTEAFF
TGTGCCAGCAGCTTGGGGCAGGGTTTAACTGAAGCTTTCTTT
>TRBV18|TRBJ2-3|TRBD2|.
CASSPPAGGAGDTQYF
TGTGCCAGCTCACCACCTGCCGGGGGGGCTGGAGATACGCAGTATTTT
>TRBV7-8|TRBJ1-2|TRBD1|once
CASSLRAGGYGYTF
TGTGCCAGCAGCTTAAGGGCAGGGGGCTATGGCTACACCTTC
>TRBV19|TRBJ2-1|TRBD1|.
CASRGTGRFSDNEQFF
TGTGCCAGTAGAGGGACAGGGAGATTTAGTGACAATGAGCAGTTCTTC
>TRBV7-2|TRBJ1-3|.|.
CASSYILGNTIYF
TGTGCCAGCAGCTACATACTGGGAAACACCATATATTTT
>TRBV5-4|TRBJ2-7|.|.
CASRRDLGYEQYF
TGTGCCAGCAGAAGGGACTTAGGTTACGAGCAGTACTTC
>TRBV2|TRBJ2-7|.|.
CASGLFSYEQYF
TGTGCCAGTGGACTCTTCTCCTACGAGCAGTACTTC
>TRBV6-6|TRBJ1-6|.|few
CASSYSGGVKNSPLHF
TGTGCCAGCAGTTACTCGGGAGGGGTTAAGAATTCACCCCTCCACTTT
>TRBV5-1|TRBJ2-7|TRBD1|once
CASNPNTGGLDEQYF
TGCGCCAGCAACCCAAATACAGGGGGCCTCGACGAGCAGTACTTC
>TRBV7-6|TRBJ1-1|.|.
CASSLGENTNTEAFF
TGTGCCAGCAGCTTAGGTGAAAATACGAACACTGAAGCTTTCTTT
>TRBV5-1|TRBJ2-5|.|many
CASSLAGETQYF
TGCGCCAGCAGCTTGGCCGGGGAGACCCAGTACTTC
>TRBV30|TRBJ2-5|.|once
CAWGSKTGPETQYF
TGTGCCTGGGGGTCTAAAACAGGGCCGGAGACCCAGTACTTC
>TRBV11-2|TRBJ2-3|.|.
CASSLSGGTDTQYF
TGTGCCAGCAGCTTGTCTGGGGGGACAGATACGCAGTATTTT
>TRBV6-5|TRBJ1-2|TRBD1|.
CASGTGVVTGYTF
TGTGCCAGCGGGACAGGGGTAGTAACTGGCTACACCTTC
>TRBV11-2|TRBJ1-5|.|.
CASSSDTYQPQHF
TGTGCCAGCAGCTCGGACACCTATCAGCCCCAGCATTTT